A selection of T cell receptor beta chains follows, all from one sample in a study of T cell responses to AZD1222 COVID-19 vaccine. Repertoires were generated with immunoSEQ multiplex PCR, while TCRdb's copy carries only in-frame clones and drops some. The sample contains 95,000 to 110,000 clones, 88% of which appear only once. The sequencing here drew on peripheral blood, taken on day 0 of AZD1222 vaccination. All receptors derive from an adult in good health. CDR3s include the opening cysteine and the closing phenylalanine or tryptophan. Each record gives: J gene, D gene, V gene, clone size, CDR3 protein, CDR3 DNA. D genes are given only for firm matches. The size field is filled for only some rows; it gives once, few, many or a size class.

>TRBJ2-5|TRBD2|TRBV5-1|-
CASSLTSGAPSQETQYF
TGCGCCAGCAGCTTGACTAGCGGGGCGCCCTCCCAAGAGACCCAGTACTTC
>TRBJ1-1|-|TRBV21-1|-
CASSKGGQRNTYTEAFF
TGTGCCAGCAGCAAAGGTGGACAGCGTAATACCTACACTGAAGCTTTCTTT
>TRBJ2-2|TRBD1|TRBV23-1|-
CASSQSTQGARFRTGELFF
TGCGCCAGCAGTCAATCTACTCAGGGGGCGCGGTTTCGGACCGGGGAGCTGTTTTTT
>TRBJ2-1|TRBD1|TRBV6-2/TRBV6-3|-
CASNPGPGQGYNEQFF
TGTGCCAGCAACCCCGGTCCGGGACAGGGCTACAATGAGCAGTTCTTC
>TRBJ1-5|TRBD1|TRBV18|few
CASSPAGTGNQPQHF
TGTGCCAGCTCACCGGCCGGGACAGGGAATCAGCCCCAGCATTTT
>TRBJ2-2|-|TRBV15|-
CATSSVQGDAGELFF
TGTGCCACCAGCTCAGTACAGGGTGACGCCGGGGAGCTGTTTTTT
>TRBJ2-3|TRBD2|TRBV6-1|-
CASSEARLAGKWTDTQYF
TGTGCCAGCAGTGAAGCGCGGCTAGCGGGGAAGTGGACAGATACGCAGTATTTT
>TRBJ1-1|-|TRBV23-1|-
CASSPGGRDTEAFF
TGCGCCAGCAGTCCGGGGGGTAGGGACACTGAAGCTTTCTTT
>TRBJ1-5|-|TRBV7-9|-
CASSPNTANQPQHF
TGTGCCAGCAGCCCCAACACCGCCAATCAGCCCCAGCATTTT
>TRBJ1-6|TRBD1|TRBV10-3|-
CAISESTNRQGNNSPLHF
TGTGCCATCAGTGAGTCCACTAACCGACAGGGGAATAATTCACCCCTCCACTTT
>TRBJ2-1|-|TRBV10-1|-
CASSGPLSSYNEQFF
TGCGCCAGCAGTGGACCGCTGAGCTCCTACAATGAGCAGTTCTTC
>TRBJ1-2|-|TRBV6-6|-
CASTEGLTIGGYTF
TGTGCCAGCACCGAGGGACTAACCATAGGGGGCTACACCTTC
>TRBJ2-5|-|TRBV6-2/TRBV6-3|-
CASSEYRQTFPTQYF
TGTGCCAGCAGTGAGTACCGGCAGACTTTCCCCACCCAGTACTTC
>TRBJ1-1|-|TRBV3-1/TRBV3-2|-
CASSQVSGNTEAFF
TGTGCCAGCAGCCAAGTTAGCGGGAACACTGAAGCTTTCTTT
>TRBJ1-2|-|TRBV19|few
CASSSEGPYGYTF
TGTGCCAGTAGTAGTGAGGGCCCCTATGGCTACACCTTC
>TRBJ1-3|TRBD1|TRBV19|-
CASNGQGLGNTIYF
TGTGCCAGTAACGGACAGGGGTTGGGGAACACCATATATTTT
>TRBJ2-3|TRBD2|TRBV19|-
CASSIEASGSTDTQYF
TGTGCCAGTAGTATAGAGGCTAGCGGATCCACAGATACGCAGTATTTT
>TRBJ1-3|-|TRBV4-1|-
CASSQAGNTIYF
TGCGCCAGCAGCCAAGCCGGAAACACCATATATTTT
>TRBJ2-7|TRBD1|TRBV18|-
CASSVDRGSNEQYF
TGTGCCAGCTCAGTGGACAGGGGGAGTAACGAGCAGTACTTC
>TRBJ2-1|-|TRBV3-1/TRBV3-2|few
CASSLNAEYNEQFF
TGTGCCAGCAGCCTCAACGCGGAATACAATGAGCAGTTCTTC
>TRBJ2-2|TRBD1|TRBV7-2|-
CASSLRDRNTGELFF
TGTGCCAGCAGCCTCCGGGACAGGAACACCGGGGAGCTGTTTTTT
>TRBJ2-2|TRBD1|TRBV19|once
CASSPGGANTGELFF
TGTGCCAGTAGCCCAGGGGGCGCGAACACCGGGGAGCTGTTTTTT
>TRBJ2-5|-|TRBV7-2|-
CASSLDTERAQYF
TGTGCCAGCAGCTTGGATACAGAGCGGGCCCAGTACTTC
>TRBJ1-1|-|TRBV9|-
CASSVLYGGTEAFF
TGTGCCAGCAGCGTATTGTATGGAGGGACTGAAGCTTTCTTT
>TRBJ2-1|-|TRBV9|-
CASSALAGASYNEQFF
TGTGCCAGCAGCGCTCTTGCGGGGGCATCCTACAATGAGCAGTTCTTC
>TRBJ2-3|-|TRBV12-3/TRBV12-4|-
CASSFSSTDTQYF
TGTGCCAGCAGTTTCAGTAGCACAGATACGCAGTATTTT
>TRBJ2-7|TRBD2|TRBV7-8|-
CASSFGLAYEQYF
TGTGCCAGCAGCTTTGGACTAGCCTACGAGCAGTACTTC
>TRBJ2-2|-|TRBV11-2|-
CASTKRWLDWDGELFF
TGTGCCAGCACCAAGCGCTGGCTAGACTGGGACGGGGAGCTGTTTTTT
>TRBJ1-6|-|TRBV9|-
CASNEGAQRSPLHF
TGTGCCAGCAATGAAGGGGCCCAGAGATCACCCCTCCACTTT
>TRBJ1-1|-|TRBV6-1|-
CASSERGGTEAFF
TGTGCCAGCAGTGAAAGGGGAGGTACTGAAGCTTTCTTT
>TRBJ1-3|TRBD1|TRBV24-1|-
CATSEGTGAGNTIYF
TGTGCCACCAGTGAGGGGACAGGGGCTGGAAACACCATATATTTT
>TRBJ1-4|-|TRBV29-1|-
CSVDSGPNEKLFF
TGCAGCGTTGATTCGGGGCCGAATGAAAAACTGTTTTTT
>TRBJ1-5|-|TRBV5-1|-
CASSVGSNQPQHF
TGCGCCAGCAGCGTAGGGAGCAATCAGCCCCAGCATTTT
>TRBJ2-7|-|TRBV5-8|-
CASSVPQYRLASYEQYF
TGTGCCAGCAGCGTACCGCAGTATAGGTTGGCCAGCTACGAGCAGTACTTC
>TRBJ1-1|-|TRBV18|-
CASSPRPGQNTEAFF
TGTGCCAGCTCACCGAGACCGGGACAGAACACTGAAGCTTTCTTT
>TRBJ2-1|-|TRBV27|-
CASSSDRGSRSEQFF
TGTGCCAGCAGTTCGGACAGAGGTTCTCGTAGTGAGCAGTTCTTC
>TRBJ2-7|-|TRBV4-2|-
CASSHERSSYEQYF
TGTGCCAGCAGCCATGAGCGGAGCTCCTACGAGCAGTACTTC
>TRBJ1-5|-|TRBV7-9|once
CASSLAGGNQPQHF
TGTGCCAGCAGCTTAGCCGGAGGTAATCAGCCCCAGCATTTT
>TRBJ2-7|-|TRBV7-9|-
CASSLEGATQQYF
TGTGCCAGCAGCTTGGAGGGGGCGACTCAGCAGTACTTC
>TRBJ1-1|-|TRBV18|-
CASSPFSEGGTEAFF
TGTGCCAGCTCACCATTCTCAGAGGGGGGCACTGAAGCTTTCTTT
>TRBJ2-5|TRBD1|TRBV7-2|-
CASSGTGVGRGQETQYF
TGTGCCAGCAGCGGGACAGGGGTGGGCCGGGGTCAAGAGACCCAGTACTTC
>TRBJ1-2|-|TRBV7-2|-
CASSPGGGQRFNGYTF
TGTGCCAGCAGCCCGGGGGGGGGCCAGCGGTTTAATGGCTACACCTTC
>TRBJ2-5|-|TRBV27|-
CARHQETQYF
TGTGCCAGACACCAAGAGACCCAGTACTTC
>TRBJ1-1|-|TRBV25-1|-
CASRDLSKNSEAFF
TGTGCCAGCAGGGACCTTTCTAAAAACTCTGAAGCTTTCTTT
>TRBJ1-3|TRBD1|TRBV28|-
CASSAGGRAGNTIYF
TGTGCCAGCAGTGCAGGGGGCAGGGCTGGAAACACCATATATTTT
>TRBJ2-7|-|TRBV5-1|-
CASSRNLDRDTHNF
TGCGCCAGCAGCCGTAACCTAGACCGGGACACCCATAACTTC
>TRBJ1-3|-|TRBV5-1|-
CASSLVVGENTIYF
TGCGCCAGCAGCTTGGTAGTGGGGGAAAACACCATATATTTT
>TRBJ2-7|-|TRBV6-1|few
CASSESGHEQYF
TGTGCCAGCAGTGAATCGGGGCACGAGCAGTACTTC
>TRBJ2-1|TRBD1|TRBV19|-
CASIAGTGGNEQFF
TGTGCCAGTATAGCCGGGACAGGGGGCAATGAGCAGTTCTTC
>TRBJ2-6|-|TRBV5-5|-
CASSLLSTGANVLTF
TGTGCCAGCAGCTTGTTAAGTACTGGGGCCAACGTCCTGACTTTC
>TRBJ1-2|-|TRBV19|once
CASTPGLGYGYTF
TGTGCCTCTACCCCGGGGCTGGGCTATGGCTACACCTTC
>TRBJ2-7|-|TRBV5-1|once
CASSERTTALEQYF
TGCGCCAGCAGCGAGAGGACTACCGCTTTAGAGCAGTACTTC
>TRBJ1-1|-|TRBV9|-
CASSVAGGGNTEAFF
TGTGCCAGCAGCGTAGCCGGTGGGGGGAACACTGAAGCTTTCTTT
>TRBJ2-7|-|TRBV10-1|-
CASSDGLGKQYF
TGCGCCAGCAGTGACGGCCTCGGGAAGCAGTACTTC
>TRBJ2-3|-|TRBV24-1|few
CATSDSRGRSSTDTQYF
TGTGCCACCAGTGATTCTCGGGGCCGTTCTAGCACAGATACGCAGTATTTT
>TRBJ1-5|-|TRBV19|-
CASSIEVGSQPQHF
TGTGCCAGTAGTATAGAGGTTGGGAGTCAGCCCCAGCATTTT
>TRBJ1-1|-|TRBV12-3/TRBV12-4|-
CASSLGGNTEAFF
TGTGCCAGCAGTTTGGGAGGGAACACTGAAGCTTTCTTT
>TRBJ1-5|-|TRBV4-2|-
CASSPGTAPVVGPQHF
TGTGCCAGCAGCCCTGGGACCGCTCCTGTCGTTGGGCCCCAGCATTTT